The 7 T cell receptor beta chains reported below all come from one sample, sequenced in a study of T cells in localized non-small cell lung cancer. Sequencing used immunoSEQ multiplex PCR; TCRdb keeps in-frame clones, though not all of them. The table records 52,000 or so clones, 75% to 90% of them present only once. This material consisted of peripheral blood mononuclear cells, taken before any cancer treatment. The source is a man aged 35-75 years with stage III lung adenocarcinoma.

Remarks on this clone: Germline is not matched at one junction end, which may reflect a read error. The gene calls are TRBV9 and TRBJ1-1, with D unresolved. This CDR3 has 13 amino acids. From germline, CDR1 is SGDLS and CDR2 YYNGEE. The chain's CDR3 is CASSVGEITGAFF. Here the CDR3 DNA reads TGTGCCAGCAGCGTAGGGGAGATAACTGGAGCTTTCTTT.

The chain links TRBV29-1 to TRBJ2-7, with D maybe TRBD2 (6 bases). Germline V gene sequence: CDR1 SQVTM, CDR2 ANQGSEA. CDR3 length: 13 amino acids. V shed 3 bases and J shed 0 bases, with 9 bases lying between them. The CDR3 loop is CSVDFGGSYEQYF. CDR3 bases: TGCAGCGTTGATTTCGGGGGCTCCTACGAGCAGTACTTC.

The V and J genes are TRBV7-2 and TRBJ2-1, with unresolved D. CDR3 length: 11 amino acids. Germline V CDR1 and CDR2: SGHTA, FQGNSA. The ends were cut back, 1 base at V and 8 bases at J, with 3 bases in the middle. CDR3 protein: CASSLDHEQFF. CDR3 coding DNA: TGTGCCAGCAGCTTAGATCATGAGCAGTTCTTC. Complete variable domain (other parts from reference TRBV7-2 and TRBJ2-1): GAGVSQSPSNKVTEKGKDVELRCDPISGHTALYWYRQSLGQGLEFLIYFQGNSAPDKSGLPSDRFSAERTGGSVSTLTIQRTQQEDSAVYLCASSLDHEQFFGPGTRLTVL.

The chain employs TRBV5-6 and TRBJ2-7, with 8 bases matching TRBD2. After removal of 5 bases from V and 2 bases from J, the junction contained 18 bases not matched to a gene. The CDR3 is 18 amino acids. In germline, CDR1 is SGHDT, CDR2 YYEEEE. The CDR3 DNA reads TGTGCCAGCAGTTCCCGCCGCGGGACCTCGGGACTAGCCTACGAGCAGTACTTC. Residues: CASSSRRGTSGLAYEQYF.

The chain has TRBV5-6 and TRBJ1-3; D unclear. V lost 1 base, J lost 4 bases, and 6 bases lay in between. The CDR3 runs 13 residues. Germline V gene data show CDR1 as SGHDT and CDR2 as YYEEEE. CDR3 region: CASSLSRGNTIYF. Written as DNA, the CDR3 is TGTGCCAGCAGCTTGAGTAGGGGAAACACCATATATTTT.

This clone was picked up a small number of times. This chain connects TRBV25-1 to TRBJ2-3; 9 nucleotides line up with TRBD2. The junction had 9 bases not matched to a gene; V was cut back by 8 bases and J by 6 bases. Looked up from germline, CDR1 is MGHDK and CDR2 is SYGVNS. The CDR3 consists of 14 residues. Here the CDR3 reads CASSSGIGGDTQYF. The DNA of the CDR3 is TGTGCCAGCTCTAGCGGGATTGGAGGGGATACGCAGTATTTT.

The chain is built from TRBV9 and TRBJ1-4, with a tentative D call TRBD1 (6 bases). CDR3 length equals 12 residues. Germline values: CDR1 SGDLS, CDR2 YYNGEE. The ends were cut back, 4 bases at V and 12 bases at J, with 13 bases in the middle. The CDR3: CASSLRSGELFF. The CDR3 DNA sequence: TGTGCCAGCAGCCTGCGGTCAGGGGAACTGTTTTTT.